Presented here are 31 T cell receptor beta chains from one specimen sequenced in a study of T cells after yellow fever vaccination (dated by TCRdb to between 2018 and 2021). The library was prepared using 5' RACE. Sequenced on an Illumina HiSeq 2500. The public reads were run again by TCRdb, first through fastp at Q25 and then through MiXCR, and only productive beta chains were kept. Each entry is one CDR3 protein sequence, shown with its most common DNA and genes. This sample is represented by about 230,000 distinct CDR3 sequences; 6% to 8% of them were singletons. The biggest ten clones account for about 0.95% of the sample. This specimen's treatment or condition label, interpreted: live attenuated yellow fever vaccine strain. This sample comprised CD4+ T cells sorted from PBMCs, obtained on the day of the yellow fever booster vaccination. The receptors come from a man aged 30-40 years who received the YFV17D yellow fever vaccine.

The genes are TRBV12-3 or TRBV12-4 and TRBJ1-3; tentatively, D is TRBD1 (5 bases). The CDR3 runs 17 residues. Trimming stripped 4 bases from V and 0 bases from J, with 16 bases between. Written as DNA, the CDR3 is TGTGCCAGCAGTTCCTCCAAGGGGTTTACCTCTGGAAACACCATATATTTT. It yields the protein CASSSSKGFTSGNTIYF.

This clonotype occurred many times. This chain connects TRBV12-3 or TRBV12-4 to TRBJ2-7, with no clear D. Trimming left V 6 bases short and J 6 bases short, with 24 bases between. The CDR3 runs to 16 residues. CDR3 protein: CASRRTVLKIAPEQYF. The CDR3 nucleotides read TGTGCCAGCAGGAGGACCGTACTAAAGATCGCGCCCGAGCAGTACTTC.

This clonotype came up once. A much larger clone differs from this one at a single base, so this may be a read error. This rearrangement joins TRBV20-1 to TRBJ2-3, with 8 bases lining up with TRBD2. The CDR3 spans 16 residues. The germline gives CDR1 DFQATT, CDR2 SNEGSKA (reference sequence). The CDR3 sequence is CCARSPAGASTDTQYF. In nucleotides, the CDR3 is TGCTGTGCTAGAAGTCCAGCGGGAGCCAGCACAGATACGCAGTATTTT.

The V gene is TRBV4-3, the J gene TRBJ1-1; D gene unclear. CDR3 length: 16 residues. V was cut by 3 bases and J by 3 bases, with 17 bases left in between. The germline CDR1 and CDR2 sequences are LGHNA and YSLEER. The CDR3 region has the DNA TGCGCCAGCAGCCAGGCGGCCCGGGAGGGCGACACTGAAGCTTTCTTT. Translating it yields CASSQAAREGDTEAFF.

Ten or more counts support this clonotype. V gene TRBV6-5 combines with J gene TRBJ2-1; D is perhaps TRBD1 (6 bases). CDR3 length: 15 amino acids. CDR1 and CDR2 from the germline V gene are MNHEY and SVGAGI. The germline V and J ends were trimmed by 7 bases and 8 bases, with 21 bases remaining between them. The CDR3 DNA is TGTGCCAGCAAACCCGGGACAACTCTGGGGGATGAGCAGTTCTTC. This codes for CASKPGTTLGDEQFF.

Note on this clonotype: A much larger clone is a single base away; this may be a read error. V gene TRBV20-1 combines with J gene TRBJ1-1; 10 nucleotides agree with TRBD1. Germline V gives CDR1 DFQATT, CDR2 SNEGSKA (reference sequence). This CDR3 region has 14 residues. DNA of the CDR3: TGCAGTGCCCAAAAGACAGGGGGCTACACTAAAGCTTTCTTT. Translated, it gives CSAQKTGGYTKAFF.

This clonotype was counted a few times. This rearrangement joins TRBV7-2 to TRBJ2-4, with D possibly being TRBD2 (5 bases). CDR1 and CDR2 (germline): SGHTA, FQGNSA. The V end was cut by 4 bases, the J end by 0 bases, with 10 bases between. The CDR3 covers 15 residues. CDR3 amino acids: CASSSGNLAKNIQYF. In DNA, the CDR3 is TGTGCCAGCAGCTCCGGGAACCTAGCCAAAAACATTCAGTACTTC.

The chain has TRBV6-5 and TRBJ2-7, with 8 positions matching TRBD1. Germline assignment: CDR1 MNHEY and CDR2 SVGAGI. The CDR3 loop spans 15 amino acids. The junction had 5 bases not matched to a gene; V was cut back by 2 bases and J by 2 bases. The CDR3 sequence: CASSYAPRGPYEQYF. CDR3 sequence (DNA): TGTGCCAGCAGTTACGCCCCCAGGGGGCCCTACGAGCAGTACTTC.

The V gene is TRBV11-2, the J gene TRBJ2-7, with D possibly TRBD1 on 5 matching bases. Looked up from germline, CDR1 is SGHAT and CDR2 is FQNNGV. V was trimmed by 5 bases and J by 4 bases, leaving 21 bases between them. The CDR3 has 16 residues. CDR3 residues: CASSPLPRVSRYEQYF. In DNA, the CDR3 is TGTGCCAGCAGCCCTCTTCCCAGGGTTAGCAGGTACGAGCAGTACTTC.

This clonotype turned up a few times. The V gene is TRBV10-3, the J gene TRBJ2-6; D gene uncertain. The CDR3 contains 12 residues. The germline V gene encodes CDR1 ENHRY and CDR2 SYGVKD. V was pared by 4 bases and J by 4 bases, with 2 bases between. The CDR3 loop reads CAISVGANVLTF. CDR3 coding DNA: TGTGCCATCAGTGTCGGGGCCAACGTCCTGACTTTC.

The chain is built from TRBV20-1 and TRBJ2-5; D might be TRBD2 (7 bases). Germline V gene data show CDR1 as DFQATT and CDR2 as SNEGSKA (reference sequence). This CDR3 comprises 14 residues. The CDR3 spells CSWTRGNRGETQYF. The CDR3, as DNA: TGCAGCTGGACTAGGGGGAATCGAGGAGAGACCCAGTACTTC.

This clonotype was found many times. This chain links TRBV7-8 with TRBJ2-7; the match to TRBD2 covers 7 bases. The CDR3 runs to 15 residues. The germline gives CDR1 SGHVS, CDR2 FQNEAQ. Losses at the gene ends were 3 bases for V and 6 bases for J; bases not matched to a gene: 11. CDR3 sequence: CASSFASGKPGEQYF. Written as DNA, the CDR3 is TGTGCCAGCAGCTTCGCTAGCGGAAAGCCCGGCGAGCAGTACTTC.

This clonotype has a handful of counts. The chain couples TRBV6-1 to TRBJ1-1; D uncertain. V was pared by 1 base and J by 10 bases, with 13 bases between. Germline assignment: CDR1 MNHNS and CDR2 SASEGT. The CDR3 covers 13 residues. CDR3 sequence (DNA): TGTGCCAGCAGTGAAGGGGGAGGGTATGGAGCTTTCTTT. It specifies CASSEGGGYGAFF.

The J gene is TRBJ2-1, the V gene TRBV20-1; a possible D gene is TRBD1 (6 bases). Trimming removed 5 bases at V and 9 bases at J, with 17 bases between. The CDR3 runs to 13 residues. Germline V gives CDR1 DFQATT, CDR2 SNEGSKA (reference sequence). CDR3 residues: CSASRQGRGEQFF. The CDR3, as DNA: TGCAGTGCTTCCCGCCAAGGCAGGGGTGAGCAGTTCTTC.

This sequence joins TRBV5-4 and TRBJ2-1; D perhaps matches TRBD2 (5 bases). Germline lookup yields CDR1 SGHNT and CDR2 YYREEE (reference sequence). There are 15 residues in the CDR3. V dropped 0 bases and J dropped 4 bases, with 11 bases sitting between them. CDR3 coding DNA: TGTGCCAGCAGCTTGGGAGGATCGGGGTACAATGAGCAGTTCTTC. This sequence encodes CASSLGGSGYNEQFF.

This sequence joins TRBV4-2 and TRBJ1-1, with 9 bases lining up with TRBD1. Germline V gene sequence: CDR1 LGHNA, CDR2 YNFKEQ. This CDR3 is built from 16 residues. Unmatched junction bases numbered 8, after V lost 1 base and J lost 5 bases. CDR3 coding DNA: TGTGCCAGCAGCCAAGCCCCGGGACAGGGTGATACTGAAGCTTTCTTT. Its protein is CASSQAPGQGDTEAFF.

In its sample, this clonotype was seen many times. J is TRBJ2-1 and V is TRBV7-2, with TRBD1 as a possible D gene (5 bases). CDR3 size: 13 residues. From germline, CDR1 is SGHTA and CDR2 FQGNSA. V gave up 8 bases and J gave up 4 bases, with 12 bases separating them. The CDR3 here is CASGPKGYNEQFF. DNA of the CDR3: TGTGCCAGCGGACCTAAGGGGTACAATGAGCAGTTCTTC.

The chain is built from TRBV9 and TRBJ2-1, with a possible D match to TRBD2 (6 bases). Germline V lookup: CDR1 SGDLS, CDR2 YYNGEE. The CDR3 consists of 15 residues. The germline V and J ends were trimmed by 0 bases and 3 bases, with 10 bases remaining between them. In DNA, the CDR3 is TGTGCCAGCAGCGTAGAGGTAGCGGACTACAATGAGCAGTTCTTC. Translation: CASSVEVADYNEQFF.

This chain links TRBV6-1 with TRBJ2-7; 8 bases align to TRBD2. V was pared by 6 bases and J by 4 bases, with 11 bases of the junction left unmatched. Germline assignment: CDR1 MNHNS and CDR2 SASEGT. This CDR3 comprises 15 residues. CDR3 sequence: CASRTPSGRGYEQYF. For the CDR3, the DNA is TGTGCCAGCAGGACACCCAGCGGGAGAGGTTACGAGCAGTACTTC.

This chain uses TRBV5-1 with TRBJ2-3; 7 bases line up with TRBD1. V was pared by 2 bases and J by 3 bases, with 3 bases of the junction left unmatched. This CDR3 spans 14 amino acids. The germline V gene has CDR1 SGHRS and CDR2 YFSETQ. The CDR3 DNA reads TGCGCCAGCAGCTTACAGGGGTGGACAGATACGCAGTATTTT. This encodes CASSLQGWTDTQYF.

CDR3 in DNA: TGCAGTGCTCGGGGTCAGGGGGGAGGGGCCAACGTCCTGACTTTC. This translates into CSARGQGGGANVLTF. The chain couples TRBV20-1 to TRBJ2-6; TRBD1 is a possible D gene (7 bases). This CDR3 region has 15 residues. Trimming stripped 5 bases from V and 4 bases from J, with 15 bases between. In germline, CDR1 is DFQATT, CDR2 SNEGSKA (reference sequence).

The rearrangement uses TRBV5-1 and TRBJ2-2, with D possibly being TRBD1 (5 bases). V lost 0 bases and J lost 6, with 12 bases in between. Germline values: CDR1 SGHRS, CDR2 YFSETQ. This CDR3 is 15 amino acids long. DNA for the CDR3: TGCGCCAGCAGCTTGGGGGGCTCCTCGTCCGGGGAGCTGTTTTTT. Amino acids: CASSLGGSSSGELFF.

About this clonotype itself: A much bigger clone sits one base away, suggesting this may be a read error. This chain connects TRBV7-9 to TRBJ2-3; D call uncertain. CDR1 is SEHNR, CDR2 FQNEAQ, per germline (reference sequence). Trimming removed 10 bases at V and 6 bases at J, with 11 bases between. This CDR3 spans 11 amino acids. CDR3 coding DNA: TGTGCCAACTTAGTTGGGGATACGCAGTATTTT. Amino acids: CANLVGDTQYF.

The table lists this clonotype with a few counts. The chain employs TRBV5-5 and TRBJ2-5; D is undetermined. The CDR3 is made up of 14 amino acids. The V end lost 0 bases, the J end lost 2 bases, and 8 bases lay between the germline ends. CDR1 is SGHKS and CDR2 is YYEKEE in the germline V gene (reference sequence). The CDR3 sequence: CASSLAVLQETQYF. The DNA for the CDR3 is TGTGCCAGCAGCTTGGCAGTGCTTCAAGAGACCCAGTACTTC.

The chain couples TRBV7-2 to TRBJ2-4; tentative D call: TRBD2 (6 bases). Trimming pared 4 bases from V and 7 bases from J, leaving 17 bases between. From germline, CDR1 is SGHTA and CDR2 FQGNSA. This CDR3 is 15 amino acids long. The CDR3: CASSSWGGVGNIQYF. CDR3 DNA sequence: TGTGCCAGCAGCTCCTGGGGCGGGGTAGGGAACATTCAGTACTTC.

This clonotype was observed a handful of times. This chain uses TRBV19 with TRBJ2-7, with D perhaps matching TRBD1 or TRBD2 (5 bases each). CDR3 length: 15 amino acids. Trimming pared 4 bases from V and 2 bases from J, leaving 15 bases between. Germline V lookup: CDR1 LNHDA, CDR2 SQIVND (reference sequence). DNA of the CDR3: TGTGCCAGTAGTACAAGGCCTCGGGGCCCCTACGAGCAGTACTTC. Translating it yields CASSTRPRGPYEQYF.

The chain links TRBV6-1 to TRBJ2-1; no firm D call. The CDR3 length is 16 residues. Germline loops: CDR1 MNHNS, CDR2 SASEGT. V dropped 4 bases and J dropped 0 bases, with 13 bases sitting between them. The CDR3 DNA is TGTGCCAGCAGTGGCTCTGGGCGGAGCTCCTACAATGAGCAGTTCTTC. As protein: CASSGSGRSSYNEQFF.

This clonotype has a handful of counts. The CDR3 reads CSARDPAAVGTDTQYF. The CDR3 bases are TGCAGTGCTAGAGATCCCGCGGCTGTGGGCACAGATACGCAGTATTTT. The genes are TRBV20-1 and TRBJ2-3; unclear D gene. The CDR3 runs 16 residues. Germline loops: CDR1 DFQATT, CDR2 SNEGSKA (reference sequence). Trimming cost V 0 bases and J 1 base, with 14 bases left between them.

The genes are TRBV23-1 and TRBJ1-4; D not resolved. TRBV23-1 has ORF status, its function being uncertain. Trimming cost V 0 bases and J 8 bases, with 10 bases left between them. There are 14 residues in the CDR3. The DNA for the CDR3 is TGCGCCAGCAGTCAATCGGAGGGTTGCGAAAAACTGTTTTTT. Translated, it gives CASSQSEGCEKLFF.

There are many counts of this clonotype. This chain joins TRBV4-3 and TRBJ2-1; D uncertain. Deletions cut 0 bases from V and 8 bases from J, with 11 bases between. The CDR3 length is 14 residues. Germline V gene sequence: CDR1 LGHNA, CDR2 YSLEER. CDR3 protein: CASSQEASLYEQFF. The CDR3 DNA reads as TGCGCCAGCAGCCAAGAAGCTTCGCTCTATGAGCAGTTCTTC.

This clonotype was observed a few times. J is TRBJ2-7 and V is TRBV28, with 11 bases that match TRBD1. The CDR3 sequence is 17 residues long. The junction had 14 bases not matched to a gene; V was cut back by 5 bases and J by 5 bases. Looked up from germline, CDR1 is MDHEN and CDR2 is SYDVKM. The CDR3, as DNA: TGTGCCAGCAGTCTCTGGACAGGGGGCGCTTCAGGGGACGAGCAGTACTTC. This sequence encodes CASSLWTGGASGDEQYF.